The 30 T cell receptor beta chains reported below all come from one sample, sequenced in a study of neurological immune-mediated disorders. Using its own MiXCR run on the 5' RACE reads, TCRdb lists one record per CDR3 protein. The data contain tens of thousands of distinct CDR3 sequences, approximately 4.6% of them singletons. Documented time point: longitudinal time-point 3. The sequencing sample was made of PBMCs. These receptors originate from a woman aged 60-75 years with multiple sclerosis.

As concerns this clonotype: Possible read error: a much larger clone is one base away. The chain links TRBV28 to TRBJ1-5; 8 bases are shared with TRBD1. The CDR3 extends over 16 amino acids. CDR1 and CDR2 from the germline V gene are MDHEN and SYDVKM. The CDR3 DNA reads TGTGTCAGCAGTCAATCGGACAGGGCCCATTATCAGCCCCAGCATTTT. It codes for CVSSQSDRAHYQPQHF. Drawing the rest from reference TRBV28 and TRBJ1-5, the complete variable domain is DVKVTQSSRYLVKRTGEKVFLECVQDMDHENMFWYRQDPGLGLRLIYFSYDVKMKEKGDIPEGYSVSREKKERFSLILESASTNQTSMYLCVSSQSDRAHYQPQHFGDGTRLSIL.

The sample holds many counts of this clonotype. The gene calls are TRBV7-9 and TRBJ1-1, with D perhaps TRBD1 (5 bases). The CDR3 has 15 amino acids. V dropped 3 bases and J dropped 7 bases, with 18 bases sitting between them. Germline CDR1 SEHNR, CDR2 FQNEAQ (reference sequence). The CDR3 region has the DNA TGTGCCAGCAGCTTCTCCGGGGCTTGGGGGGTTGAAGCTTTCTTT. Its translation is CASSFSGAWGVEAFF.

This clonotype came up many times. The chain uses TRBV5-1 and TRBJ2-3; the D is unclear. Germline V lookup: CDR1 SGHRS, CDR2 YFSETQ. The CDR3 sequence is 16 residues long. V lost 0 bases, J lost 1 base, and 12 bases lay in between. The CDR3 protein is CASSLVGGSRTDTQYF. DNA for the CDR3: TGCGCCAGCAGCTTGGTTGGCGGAAGCCGCACAGATACGCAGTATTTT.

At least ten counts were recorded for this clonotype. The CDR3 region has the DNA TGTGCCAGCAGTTTTCAAATAGTGACAGGGGTAAGGAATGAGCAGTTCTTC. Protein sequence: CASSFQIVTGVRNEQFF. The chain uses TRBV28 and TRBJ2-1; 8 bases line up with TRBD1. Looked up from germline, CDR1 is MDHEN and CDR2 is SYDVKM. J lost 7 bases, V lost 3 bases, and 14 bases had no gene match. This CDR3 region has 17 residues.

This clonotype has at least ten counts. The chain links TRBV7-9 to TRBJ2-7, with 9 positions matching TRBD1. The CDR3 loop spans 14 amino acids. Germline-derived CDR1 and CDR2 are SEHNR and FQNEAQ (reference sequence). The V segment lost 5 bases and the J segment 3 bases; nucleotides outside the gene matches: 5. CDR3 protein: CASSTGQGFYEQYF. The CDR3 DNA reads as TGTGCCAGCAGCACAGGACAGGGGTTCTACGAGCAGTACTTC.

CDR3 region: CASSGTAWVPGELFF. CDR3 sequence (DNA): TGTGCCAGCAGTGGGACAGCTTGGGTCCCCGGGGAGCTGTTTTTT. The chain couples TRBV6-1 to TRBJ2-2, with D tentatively TRBD1 (6 bases). Trimming pared 4 bases from V and 6 bases from J, leaving 15 bases between. Germline CDR1 is MNHNS and CDR2 is SASEGT. CDR3 size: 15 residues.

This clonotype was observed many times. The V and J genes are TRBV5-4 and TRBJ1-2, with D possibly TRBD1 on 5 matching bases. The germline V gene encodes CDR1 SGHNT and CDR2 YYREEE (reference sequence). The V and J ends lost 3 bases and 2 bases respectively, with 11 bases between them. The CDR3 contains 14 residues. CDR3 amino acids: CASSWGTANYGYTF. The CDR3 bases are TGTGCCAGCAGCTGGGGGACGGCCAACTATGGCTACACCTTC.

The sample holds many counts of this clonotype. The gene calls are TRBV5-6 and TRBJ1-1; tentatively, D is TRBD1 (6 bases). V lost 2 bases, J lost 3 bases, and 11 bases lay in between. This CDR3 has 14 residues. Germline CDR1 reads SGHDT; CDR2 reads YYEEEE. The CDR3 is CASSFGGGYTEAFF. CDR3 nucleotide sequence: TGTGCCAGCAGCTTTGGGGGGGGCTACACTGAAGCTTTCTTT.

This clonotype appeared many times. This chain links TRBV5-1 with TRBJ2-5; D uncertain. Germline loops: CDR1 SGHRS, CDR2 YFSETQ. The CDR3 consists of 12 residues. Trimming shortened V by 2 bases and J by 3 bases, and 5 bases separated the two germline ends. The CDR3 loop is CASSFSEETQYF. Here the CDR3 DNA reads TGCGCCAGCAGCTTCAGCGAAGAGACCCAGTACTTC.

This clonotype was recorded at least ten times. This rearrangement joins TRBV15 to TRBJ2-5; possible D gene TRBD2, 6 bases. In germline, CDR1 is LNHNV, CDR2 YYDKDF (reference sequence). The germline V and J ends were trimmed by 0 bases and 4 bases, with 21 bases remaining between them. The CDR3 is made up of 18 amino acids. CDR3 protein: CATSRDGSRGGVRETQYF. In DNA form, the CDR3 reads TGTGCCACCAGCAGAGATGGGTCGCGCGGCGGGGTACGAGAGACCCAGTACTTC.

This clonotype was seen many times. For the CDR3, the DNA is TGCGCCAGCAGCTTTGGAGACAGGGGGCCGTATGGCTACACCTTC. Protein product: CASSFGDRGPYGYTF. This sequence joins TRBV5-1 and TRBJ1-2; 10 bases are a match to TRBD1. Germline CDR1 reads SGHRS; CDR2 reads YFSETQ. The J segment lost 5 bases and the V segment lost 2 bases, leaving 6 bases of the junction unmatched. The CDR3 contains 15 residues. Using reference TRBV5-1 and TRBJ1-2 for the parts outside the CDR3, the full variable domain is KAGVTQTPRYLIKTRGQQVTLSCSPISGHRSVSWYQQTPGQGLQFLFEYFSETQRNKGNFPGRFSGRQFSNSRSEMNVSTLELGDSALYLCASSFGDRGPYGYTFGSGTRLTVV.

This clonotype was found many times. The V gene is TRBV7-8, the J gene TRBJ2-2, with 11 bases that match TRBD2. The germline CDR1 and CDR2 sequences are SGHVS and FQNEAQ. Trimming at V came to 5 bases and at J to 5 bases, leaving 7 bases not matched to a gene. This CDR3 is 16 amino acids long. CDR3 loop: CASSLRVAGGTGELFF. CDR3 DNA: TGTGCCAGCAGCCTAAGGGTAGCGGGGGGGACCGGGGAGCTGTTTTTT.

In its sample, this clonotype was seen many times. V gene TRBV20-1 combines with J gene TRBJ1-1; TRBD1 aligns across 7 bases. CDR1 and CDR2 from the germline V gene are DFQATT and SNEGSKA (reference sequence). This CDR3 contains 14 residues. The V and J ends lost 6 bases and 1 base, in that order; junction bases with no gene match: 8. CDR3 DNA: TGCAGTGCCCGTGAGACAGGGCGGAACACTGAAGCTTTCTTT. This codes for CSARETGRNTEAFF.

This clonotype has a count of ten or more. Mismatch with germline at one junction end may stem from a read error. The chain joins TRBV7-7 to TRBJ2-1, with D unresolved. The CDR3 contains 16 residues. The V gene's germline CDR1 is SSHAT and CDR2 FNYEAQ (reference sequence). The CDR3 region is CASSPTGPSSYNEQFF. In DNA, the CDR3 is TGTGCTAGCAGCCCAACGGGCCCCAGCTCCTACAATGAGCAGTTCTTC.

This clonotype was seen ten or more times. This chain uses TRBV27 with TRBJ2-1, with D possibly matching TRBD1 (5 bases). The CDR3 has 14 residues. The V end lost 8 bases, the J end lost 4 bases, and 15 bases lay between the germline ends. Germline-derived CDR1 and CDR2 are MNHEY and SMNVEV (reference sequence). CDR3 DNA: TGTGCCAGCGGGTACAGGACGGAATACAATGAGCAGTTCTTC. It specifies CASGYRTEYNEQFF.

Ten or more counts support this clonotype. This sequence joins TRBV20-1 and TRBJ2-5; no clear D. The CDR3 is made up of 14 amino acids. The germline gives CDR1 DFQATT, CDR2 SNEGSKA (reference sequence). V gave up 1 base and J gave up 1 base, with 10 bases separating them. The CDR3 DNA follows: TGCAGTGCTAGAGTTTCGGCTAGCCAAGAGACCCAGTACTTC. This sequence encodes CSARVSASQETQYF.

At least ten counts were recorded for this clonotype. This sequence joins TRBV5-5 and TRBJ2-5, with 15 bases fitting TRBD2. CDR1 is SGHKS and CDR2 is YYEKEE in the germline V gene (reference sequence). The CDR3 has 16 residues. V lost 4 bases to trimming and J lost 6 bases; unmatched junction nucleotides: 7. CDR3 sequence: CASSPGTSGGQKTQYF. The CDR3 DNA reads as TGTGCCAGCAGCCCGGGGACTAGCGGGGGGCAGAAGACCCAGTACTTC.

This clonotype was observed many times. The rearrangement uses TRBV27 and TRBJ2-1; 9 bases agree with TRBD1. J was trimmed by 9 bases and V by 2 bases; bases with no gene match: 5. CDR3 length equals 14 residues. Germline CDR1 is MNHEY and CDR2 is SMNVEV (reference sequence). CDR3 nucleotides: TGTGCCAGCAGTTTAACCGGGACAGGGATTGAGCAGTTCTTC. Translation gives CASSLTGTGIEQFF.

In this sample, this clonotype turned up many times. CDR3 sequence (DNA): TGTGCCAGCAGTTACTCGGGAGCTGGGGCCAACGTCCTGACTTTC. Encoded protein: CASSYSGAGANVLTF. V gene TRBV6-5 combines with J gene TRBJ2-6, with D perhaps TRBD2 (5 bases). This CDR3 region has 15 residues. V gave up 0 bases and J gave up 2 bases, with 5 bases separating them. Germline assignment: CDR1 MNHEY and CDR2 SVGAGI.

The sample holds many counts of this clonotype. The J gene is TRBJ2-7, the V gene TRBV7-6, with 10 nucleotides matching TRBD1. Germline trimming cut 4 bases from V and 4 bases from J; bases unmatched to any gene: 7. The V gene's germline CDR1 is SGHVS and CDR2 FNYEAQ. CDR3 length: 15 residues. CDR3: CASSSRTGGMYEQYF. CDR3 coding DNA: TGTGCCAGCAGCTCCCGGACAGGGGGGATGTACGAGCAGTACTTC.

This clonotype was seen at least ten times. The CDR3 loop reads CASSSGLAGSEQYF. The CDR3 bases are TGTGCCAGCAGCTCGGGACTAGCGGGCAGCGAGCAGTACTTC. The V gene is TRBV7-6, the J gene TRBJ2-7; 12 bases align to TRBD2. The CDR3 is 14 amino acids. V gave up 4 bases and J gave up 6 bases; unmatched junction bases: 4. Germline CDR1 SGHVS, CDR2 FNYEAQ.

This clonotype was recorded many times. V gene TRBV5-6 combines with J gene TRBJ2-7; no definite D call. The CDR3 contains 12 residues. The germline V gene has CDR1 SGHDT and CDR2 YYEEEE. Trimming took 3 bases from V and 4 from J, leaving 8 bases between them. The CDR3 DNA reads as TGTGCCAGCAGCTACAGTGGATACGAGCAGTACTTC. It yields the protein CASSYSGYEQYF.

This clonotype was seen ten or more times. The chain links TRBV9 to TRBJ2-1; TRBD1 matches at 8 bases. After removal of 0 bases from V and 13 bases from J, the junction contained 6 bases not matched to a gene. The CDR3 consists of 13 residues. The germline gives CDR1 SGDLS, CDR2 YYNGEE. The CDR3 loop reads CASSVVDQGAQFF. CDR3 nucleotide sequence: TGTGCCAGCAGCGTAGTCGATCAGGGGGCACAGTTCTTC.

This clonotype was observed many times. This chain's CDR3 is CASSGGQGREKLFF. The CDR3 nucleotides read TGCGCCAGCAGCGGTGGACAGGGTCGGGAAAAACTGTTTTTT. The V call is TRBV5-1, the J call TRBJ1-4; 8 nucleotides align to TRBD1. The V segment lost 4 bases and the J segment 8 bases; nucleotides outside the gene matches: 7. The CDR3 extends over 14 amino acids. CDR1 and CDR2 from the germline V gene are SGHRS and YFSETQ.

This chain links TRBV5-1 with TRBJ2-1, with 8 bases identical to TRBD1. This CDR3 is built from 15 residues. Germline loops: CDR1 SGHRS, CDR2 YFSETQ. V lost 4 bases and J lost 7; bases outside the gene matches: 10. The CDR3 sequence: CASSVPGTGTNEQFF. CDR3 DNA: TGCGCCAGCAGCGTACCCGGGACAGGCACAAATGAGCAGTTCTTC.

This clonotype has a handful of counts. J is TRBJ1-2 and V is TRBV19; D uncertain. With 3 bases removed from V and 4 bases from J, the gap between germline ends came to 9 bases. CDR1 and CDR2 (germline): LNHDA, SQIVND (reference sequence). The CDR3 sequence is 13 residues long. The CDR3 coding sequence is TGTGCCAGTAGTATGGCGGACTTCTATGGCTACACCTTC. Protein product: CASSMADFYGYTF.

This clonotype has at least ten counts. The chain combines TRBV20-1 with TRBJ2-1, with a possible D match to TRBD2 (6 bases). Between the trimmed V and J ends, which lost 2 bases and 8 bases, there was a span of 10 bases. Per germline, CDR1 DFQATT and CDR2 SNEGSKA (reference sequence). This CDR3 has 12 residues. The CDR3 nucleotides are TGCAGTGCTAGACCTAGCGCGGATGAGCAGTTCTTC. This gives the protein CSARPSADEQFF.

Many counts were recorded for this clonotype. This may be a read error, as it is one base from a much larger clone. CDR3 sequence: CASGAGNREETQYF. The CDR3 DNA is TGCGCCAGCGGGGCTGGGAACCGCGAAGAGACCCAGTACTTC. The chain couples TRBV5-1 to TRBJ2-5; possibly TRBD1 for D (5 bases). The CDR3 consists of 14 residues. Trimming stripped 7 bases from V and 3 bases from J, with 16 bases between. Germline V lookup: CDR1 SGHRS, CDR2 YFSETQ.

At least ten counts were recorded for this clonotype. The V and J genes are TRBV7-9 and TRBJ1-4, with TRBD1 matching 8 bases. With 1 base clipped from V and 9 bases from J, the junction kept 4 bases outside the gene matches. The CDR3 has 14 residues. Germline CDR1 and CDR2: SEHNR and FQNEAQ (reference sequence). CDR3 amino acids: CASSLGQGHQKLFF. The CDR3 region has the DNA TGTGCCAGCAGCTTAGGACAGGGGCATCAAAAACTGTTTTTT. The entire variable domain, with the rest obtained from reference TRBV7-9 and TRBJ1-4, is as follows: DTGVSQNPRHKITKRGQNVTFRCDPISEHNRLYWYRQTLGQGPEFLTYFQNEAQLEKSRLLSDRFSAERPKGSFSTLEIQRTEQGDSAMYLCASSLGQGHQKLFFGSGTQLSVL.

This clonotype was seen ten or more times. V is TRBV12-3 or TRBV12-4 and J is TRBJ2-3; TRBD2 matches 14 bases. This CDR3 has 15 residues. The V gene end was trimmed by 6 bases and the J gene end by 5 bases; junction bases not matched to a gene: 4. The CDR3 is CASRPGTSGGDTQYF. The CDR3 coding sequence is TGTGCCAGCAGACCAGGGACTAGCGGGGGAGATACGCAGTATTTT.